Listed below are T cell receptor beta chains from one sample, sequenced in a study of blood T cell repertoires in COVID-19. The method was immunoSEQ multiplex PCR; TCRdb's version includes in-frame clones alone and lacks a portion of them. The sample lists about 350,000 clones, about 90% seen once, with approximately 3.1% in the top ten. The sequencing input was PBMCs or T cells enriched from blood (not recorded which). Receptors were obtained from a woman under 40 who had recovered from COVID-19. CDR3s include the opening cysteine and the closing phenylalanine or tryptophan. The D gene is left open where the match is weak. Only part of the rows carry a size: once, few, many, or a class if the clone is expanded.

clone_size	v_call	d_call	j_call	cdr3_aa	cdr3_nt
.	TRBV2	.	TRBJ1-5	CASSVQGVESQPQHF	TGTGCCAGCAGTGTACAAGGGGTTGAGAGTCAGCCCCAGCATTTT
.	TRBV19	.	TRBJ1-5	CASSIVGTGSNQPQHF	TGTGCCAGTAGTATAGTAGGAACAGGGAGCAATCAGCCCCAGCATTTT
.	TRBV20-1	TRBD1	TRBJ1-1	CSASAPGQEYMNTEAFF	TGCAGTGCTAGTGCCCCGGGACAGGAATACATGAACACTGAAGCTTTCTTT
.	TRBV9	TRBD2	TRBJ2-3	CASSVEGLAASTDTQYF	TGTGCCAGCAGCGTAGAGGGGCTAGCGGCTAGCACAGATACGCAGTATTTT
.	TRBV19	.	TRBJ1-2	CASTLGAGDYGYTF	TGTGCCAGCACCCTCGGGGCGGGAGACTATGGCTACACCTTC
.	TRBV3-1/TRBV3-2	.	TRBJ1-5	CASSQNDRPSQPQHF	TGTGCCAGCAGCCAAAATGACAGGCCAAGTCAGCCCCAGCATTTT
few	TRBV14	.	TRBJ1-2	CASSQADRSGGYTF	TGTGCCAGCAGCCAAGCCGACAGGTCGGGAGGCTACACCTTC
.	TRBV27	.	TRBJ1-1	CASGRGGTEAFF	TGTGCCAGCGGAAGGGGTGGCACTGAAGCTTTCTTT
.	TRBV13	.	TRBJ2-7	CASSLYNEQYF	TGTGCCAGCAGCTTATACAACGAGCAGTACTTC
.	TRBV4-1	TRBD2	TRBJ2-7	CASSQVELAGTSYEQYF	TGCGCCAGCAGCCAAGTCGAACTAGCGGGGACCTCCTACGAGCAGTACTTC
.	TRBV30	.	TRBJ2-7	CAGGREPYEQYF	TGTGCCGGGGGACGGGAGCCCTACGAGCAGTACTTC
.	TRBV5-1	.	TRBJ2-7	CASSMGGVGYEQYF	TGCGCCAGCAGCATGGGAGGCGTTGGGTACGAGCAGTACTTC
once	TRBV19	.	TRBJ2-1	CATASAYNEQFF	TGTGCCACCGCCAGTGCATACAATGAGCAGTTCTTC
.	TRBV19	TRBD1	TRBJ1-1	CASSMGTGGAKVRNTEAFF	TGTGCCAGTAGTATGGGGACAGGGGGCGCCAAGGTACGGAACACTGAAGCTTTCTTT
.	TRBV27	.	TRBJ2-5	CASSLDSEETQYF	TGTGCCAGCAGTTTAGACAGCGAAGAGACCCAGTACTTC
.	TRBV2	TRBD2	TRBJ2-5	CASSAAGRAGETQYF	TGTGCCAGCAGTGCAGCGGGGAGGGCCGGGGAGACCCAGTACTTC
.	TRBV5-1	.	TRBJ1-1	CASSFEQIGEAFF	TGCGCCAGCAGCTTCGAACAGATTGGTGAAGCTTTCTTT
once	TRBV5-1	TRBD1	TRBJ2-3	CASSSAGTGALDTQYF	TGCGCCAGCAGCTCGGCCGGGACAGGGGCCTTAGATACGCAGTATTTT
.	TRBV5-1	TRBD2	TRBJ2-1	CASSLTSGRGVHEQFF	TGCGCCAGCAGCCTGACTAGCGGGAGAGGGGTGCATGAGCAGTTCTTC